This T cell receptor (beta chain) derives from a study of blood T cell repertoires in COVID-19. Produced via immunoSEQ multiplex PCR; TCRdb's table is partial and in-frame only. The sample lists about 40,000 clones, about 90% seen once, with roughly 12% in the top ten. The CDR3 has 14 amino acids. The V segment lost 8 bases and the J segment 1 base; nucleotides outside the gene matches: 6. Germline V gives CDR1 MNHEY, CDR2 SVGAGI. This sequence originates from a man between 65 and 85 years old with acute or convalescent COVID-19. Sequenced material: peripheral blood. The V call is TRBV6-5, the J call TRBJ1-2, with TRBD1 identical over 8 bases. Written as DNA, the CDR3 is TGTGCCAGCGAGGGGACAGGTTTTAACTATGGCTACACCTTC. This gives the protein CASEGTGFNYGYTF.